One T cell receptor beta chain is described in this entry. What it binds is not known. The data belong to a study of glioma-infiltrating T cells. TCR alpha and beta CDR3 regions were amplified from RNA using iRepertoire nested multiplex PCR. From the multiplex PCR reads, TCRdb called clonotypes with MiXCR, one entry per CDR3 protein. The table lists 100,000 to 150,000 distinct CDR3 sequences, less than 30% of them singletons. This CDR3 comprises 13 residues. Germline CDR1 SGHTA, CDR2 FQGNSA. Study-level points and caveats: Non-neoplastic patients had below-expected tissue-blood divergence, while all gliomas exceeded expectation.

This receptor was obtained from a human donor with low-grade glioma or glioblastoma, undergoing nonglioma brain surgery, or in good health (not recorded which). Material: glioma tissue, nonneoplastic brain tissue, or PBMCs (not recorded which). The chain uses TRBV7-2 and TRBJ1-5; unclear D gene. CDR3: CARSSTGSQPQHF. As DNA, the CDR3 is TGTGCAAGAAGTTCAACGGGATCTCAGCCCCAGCATTTT.